This T cell receptor beta chain was captured in a study of blood T cell repertoires in COVID-19. Overall study: In each case, the material was cDNA or gDNA derived from T cells, B-cell-depleted T cells, or PBMCs.

Germline V gene lookup returns CDR1 SGHNT and CDR2 YYREEE (reference sequence). CDR3 length: 13 residues. Deletions cut 0 bases from V and 7 bases from J, with 11 bases between. This clone has only one observation. Original processing methods: Amplifying reference gene primers gave estimates of nucleated cell counts. Using immunoSEQ multiplex PCR, the repertoire was profiled, and TCRdb retains in-frame clones only, with some absent. Clone size and V and J calls were adopted from that table, with D and trimming inferred from the DNA. Seen here are approximately 210,000 clones, 88% observed once, and the top ten hold approximately 4.4%.

The J gene is TRBJ2-7, the V gene TRBV5-4; D remains unclear. The specimen was peripheral blood. The TCR sequence derives from a human donor in a cohort sampled during active COVID-19. This CDR3 reads CASSLGLGEEQYF. Written as DNA, the CDR3 is TGTGCCAGCAGCTTGGGGTTAGGAGAGGAGCAGTACTTC.